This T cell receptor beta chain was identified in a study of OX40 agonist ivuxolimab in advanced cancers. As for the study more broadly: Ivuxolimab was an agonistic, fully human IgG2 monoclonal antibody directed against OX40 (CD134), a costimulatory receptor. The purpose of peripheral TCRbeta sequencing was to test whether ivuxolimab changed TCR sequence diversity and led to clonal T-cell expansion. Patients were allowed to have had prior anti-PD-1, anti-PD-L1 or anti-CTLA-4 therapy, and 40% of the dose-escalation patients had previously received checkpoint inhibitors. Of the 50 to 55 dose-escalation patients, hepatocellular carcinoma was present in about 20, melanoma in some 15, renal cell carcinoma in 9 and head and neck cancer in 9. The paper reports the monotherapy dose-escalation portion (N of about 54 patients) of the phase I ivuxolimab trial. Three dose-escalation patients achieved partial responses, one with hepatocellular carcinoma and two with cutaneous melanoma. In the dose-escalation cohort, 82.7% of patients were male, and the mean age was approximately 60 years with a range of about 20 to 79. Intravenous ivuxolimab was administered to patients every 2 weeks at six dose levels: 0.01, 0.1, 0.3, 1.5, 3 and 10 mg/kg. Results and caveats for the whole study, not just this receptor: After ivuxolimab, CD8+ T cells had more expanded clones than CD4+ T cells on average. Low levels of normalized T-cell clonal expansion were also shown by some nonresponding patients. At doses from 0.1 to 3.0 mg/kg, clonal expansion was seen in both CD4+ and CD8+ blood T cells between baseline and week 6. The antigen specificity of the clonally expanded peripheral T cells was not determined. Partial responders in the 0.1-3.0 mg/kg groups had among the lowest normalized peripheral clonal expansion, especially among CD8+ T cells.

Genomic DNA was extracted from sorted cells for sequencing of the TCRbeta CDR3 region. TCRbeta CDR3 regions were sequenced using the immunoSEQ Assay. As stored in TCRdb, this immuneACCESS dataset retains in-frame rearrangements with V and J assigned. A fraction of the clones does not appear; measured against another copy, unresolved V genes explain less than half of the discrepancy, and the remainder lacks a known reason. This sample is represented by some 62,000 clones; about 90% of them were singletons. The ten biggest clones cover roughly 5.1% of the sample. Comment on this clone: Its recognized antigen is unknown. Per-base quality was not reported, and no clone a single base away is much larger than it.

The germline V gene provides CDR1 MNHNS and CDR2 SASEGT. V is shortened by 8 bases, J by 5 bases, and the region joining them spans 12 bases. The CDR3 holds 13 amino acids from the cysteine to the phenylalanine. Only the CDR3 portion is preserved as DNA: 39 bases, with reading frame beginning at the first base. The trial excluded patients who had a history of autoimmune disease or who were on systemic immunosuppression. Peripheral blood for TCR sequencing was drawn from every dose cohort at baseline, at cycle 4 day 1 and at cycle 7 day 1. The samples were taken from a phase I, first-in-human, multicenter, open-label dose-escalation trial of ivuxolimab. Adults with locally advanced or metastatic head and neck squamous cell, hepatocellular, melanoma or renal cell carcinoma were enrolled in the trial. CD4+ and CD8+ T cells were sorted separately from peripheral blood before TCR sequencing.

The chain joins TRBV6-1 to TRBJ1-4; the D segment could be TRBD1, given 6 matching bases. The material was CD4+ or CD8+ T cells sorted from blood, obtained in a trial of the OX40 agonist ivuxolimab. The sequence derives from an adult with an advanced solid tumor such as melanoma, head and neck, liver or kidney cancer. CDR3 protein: CASQGKPNEKLFF. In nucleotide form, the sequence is TGTGCCAGCCAGGGGAAACCAAATGAAAAACTGTTTTTT.